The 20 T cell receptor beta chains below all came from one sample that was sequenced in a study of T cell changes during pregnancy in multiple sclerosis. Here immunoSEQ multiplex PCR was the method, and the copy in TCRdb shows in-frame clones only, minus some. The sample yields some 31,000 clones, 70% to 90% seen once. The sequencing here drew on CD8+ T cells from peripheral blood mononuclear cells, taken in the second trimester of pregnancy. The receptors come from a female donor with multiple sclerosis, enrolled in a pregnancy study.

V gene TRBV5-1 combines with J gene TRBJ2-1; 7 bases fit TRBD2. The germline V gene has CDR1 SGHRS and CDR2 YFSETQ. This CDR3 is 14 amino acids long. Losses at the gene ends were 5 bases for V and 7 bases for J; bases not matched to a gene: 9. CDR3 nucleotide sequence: TGCGCCAGCAGTCAGCTAGCGGTTGGTAATGAGCAGTTCTTC. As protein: CASSQLAVGNEQFF.

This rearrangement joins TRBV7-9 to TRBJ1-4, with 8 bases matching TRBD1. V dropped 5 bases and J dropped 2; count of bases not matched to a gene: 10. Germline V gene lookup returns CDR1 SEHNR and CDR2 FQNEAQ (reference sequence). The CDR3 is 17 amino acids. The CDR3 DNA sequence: TGTGCCAGCAGCCTCCGGACAGGGATAGGCACTAATGAAAAACTGTTTTTT. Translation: CASSLRTGIGTNEKLFF. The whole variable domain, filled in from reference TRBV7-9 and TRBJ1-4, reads DTGVSQNPRHKITKRGQNVTFRCDPISEHNRLYWYRQTLGQGPEFLTYFQNEAQLEKSRLLSDRFSAERPKGSFSTLEIQRTEQGDSAMYLCASSLRTGIGTNEKLFFGSGTQLSVL.

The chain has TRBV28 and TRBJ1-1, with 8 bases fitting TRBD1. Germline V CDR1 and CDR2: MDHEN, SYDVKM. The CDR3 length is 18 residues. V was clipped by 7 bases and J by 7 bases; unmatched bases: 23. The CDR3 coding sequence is TGTGCCAGCAACCCCGGTGGGGGGGCAGGGGGCAGATACGGTGAAGCTTTCTTT. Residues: CASNPGGGAGGRYGEAFF.

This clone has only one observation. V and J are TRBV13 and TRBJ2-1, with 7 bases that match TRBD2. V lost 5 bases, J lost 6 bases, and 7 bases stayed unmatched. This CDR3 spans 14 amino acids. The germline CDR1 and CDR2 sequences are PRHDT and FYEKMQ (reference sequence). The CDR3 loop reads CASSAGGGINEQFF. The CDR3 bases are TGTGCCAGCAGCGCTGGGGGAGGGATCAATGAGCAGTTCTTC.

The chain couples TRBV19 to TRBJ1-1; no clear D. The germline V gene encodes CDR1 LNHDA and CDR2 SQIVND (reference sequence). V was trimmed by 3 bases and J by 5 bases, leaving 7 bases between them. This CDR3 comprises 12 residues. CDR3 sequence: CASSIGLTEAFF. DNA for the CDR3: TGTGCCAGTAGTATCGGTTTAACTGAAGCTTTCTTT.

The CDR3 DNA is TGCGCCAGCAGCTTGCAGGGATCTGAAGCTTTCTTT. This gives the protein CASSLQGSEAFF. V and J are TRBV5-1 and TRBJ1-1; D possibly corresponds to TRBD1 (5 bases). V was cut by 1 base and J by 6 bases, with 7 bases left in between. CDR1 and CDR2 (germline): SGHRS, YFSETQ. This CDR3 is built from 12 residues.

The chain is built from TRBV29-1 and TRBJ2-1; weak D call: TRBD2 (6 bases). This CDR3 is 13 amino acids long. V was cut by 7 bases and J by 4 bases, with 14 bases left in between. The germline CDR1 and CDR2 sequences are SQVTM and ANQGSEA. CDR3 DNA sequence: TGCAGCGGCTATCCGGGAGATTACAATGAGCAGTTCTTC. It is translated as CSGYPGDYNEQFF.

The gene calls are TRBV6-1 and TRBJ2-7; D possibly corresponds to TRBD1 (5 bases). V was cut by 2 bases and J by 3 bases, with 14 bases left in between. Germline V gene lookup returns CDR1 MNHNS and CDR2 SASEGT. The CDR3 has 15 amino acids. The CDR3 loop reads CASSEYTGDLYEQYF. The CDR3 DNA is TGTGCCAGCAGTGAATACACAGGTGACCTCTACGAGCAGTACTTC.

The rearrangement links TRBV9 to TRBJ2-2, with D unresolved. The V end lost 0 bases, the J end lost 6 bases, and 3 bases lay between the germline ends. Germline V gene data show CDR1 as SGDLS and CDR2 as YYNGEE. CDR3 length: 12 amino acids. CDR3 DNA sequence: TGTGCCAGCAGCGTAGCGTCCGGGGAGCTGTTTTTT. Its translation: CASSVASGELFF. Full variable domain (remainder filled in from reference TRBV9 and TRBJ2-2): DSGVTQTPKHLITATGQRVTLRCSPRSGDLSVYWYQQSLDQGLQFLIQYYNGEERAKGNILERFSAQQFPDLHSELNLSSLELGDSALYFCASSVASGELFFGEGSRLTVL.

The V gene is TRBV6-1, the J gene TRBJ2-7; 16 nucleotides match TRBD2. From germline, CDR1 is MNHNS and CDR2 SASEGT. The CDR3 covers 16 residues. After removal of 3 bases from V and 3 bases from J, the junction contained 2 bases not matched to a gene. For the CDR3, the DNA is TGTGCCAGCAGTGAGGGACTAGCGGGAGGGGTCTACGAGCAGTACTTC. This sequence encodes CASSEGLAGGVYEQYF.

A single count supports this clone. The CDR3 DNA sequence: TGTGCCATCAGTGTGGCTAGCGGGAGTCAGGGGGATGAGCAGTTCTTC. Its translation is CAISVASGSQGDEQFF. The V call is TRBV10-3, the J call TRBJ2-1; 10 bases agree with TRBD2. Trimming cost V 4 bases and J 8 bases; bases outside gene matches: 11. Germline CDR1 ENHRY, CDR2 SYGVKD. The CDR3 runs to 16 residues.

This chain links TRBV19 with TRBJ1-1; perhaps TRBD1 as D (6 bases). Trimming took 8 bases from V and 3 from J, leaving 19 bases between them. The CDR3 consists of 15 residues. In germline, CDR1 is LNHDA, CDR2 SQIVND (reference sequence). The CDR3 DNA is TGTGCCAGTGAGGAACAGGGTTCCGTCGACACTGAAGCTTTCTTT. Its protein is CASEEQGSVDTEAFF.

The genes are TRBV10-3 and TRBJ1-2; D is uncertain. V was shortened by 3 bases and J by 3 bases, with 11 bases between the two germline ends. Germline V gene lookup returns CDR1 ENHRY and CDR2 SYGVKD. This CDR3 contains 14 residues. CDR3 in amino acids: CAISDEGRDYGYTF. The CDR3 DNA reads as TGTGCCATCAGTGATGAGGGTAGAGACTATGGCTACACCTTC.

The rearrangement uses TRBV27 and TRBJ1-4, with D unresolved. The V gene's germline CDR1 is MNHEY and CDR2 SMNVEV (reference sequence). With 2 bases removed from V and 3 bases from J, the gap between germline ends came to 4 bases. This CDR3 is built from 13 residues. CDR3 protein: CASSLGPNEKLFF. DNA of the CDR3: TGTGCCAGCAGTTTAGGGCCTAATGAAAAACTGTTTTTT. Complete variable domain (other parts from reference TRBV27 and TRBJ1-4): EAQVTQNPRYLITVTGKKLTVTCSQNMNHEYMSWYRQDPGLGLRQIYYSMNVEVTDKGDVPEGYKVSRKEKRNFPLILESPSPNQTSLYFCASSLGPNEKLFFGSGTQLSVL.

CDR3 nucleotide sequence: TGTGCCAGTAGTACCGACAGGGGCCCAATAACTGAAGCTTTCTTT. It yields the protein CASSTDRGPITEAFF. The chain recombines TRBV19 with TRBJ1-1; 8 bases line up with TRBD1. This CDR3 spans 15 amino acids. In germline, CDR1 is LNHDA, CDR2 SQIVND (reference sequence). Trimming removed 4 bases from V and 5 bases from J; junction bases left unmatched: 9.

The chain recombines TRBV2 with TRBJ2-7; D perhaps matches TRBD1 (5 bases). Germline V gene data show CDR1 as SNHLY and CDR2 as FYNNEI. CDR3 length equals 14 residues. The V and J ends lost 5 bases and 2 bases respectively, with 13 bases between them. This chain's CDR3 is CASSPPDSTYEQYF. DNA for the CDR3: TGTGCCAGCAGTCCACCAGACAGTACCTACGAGCAGTACTTC.

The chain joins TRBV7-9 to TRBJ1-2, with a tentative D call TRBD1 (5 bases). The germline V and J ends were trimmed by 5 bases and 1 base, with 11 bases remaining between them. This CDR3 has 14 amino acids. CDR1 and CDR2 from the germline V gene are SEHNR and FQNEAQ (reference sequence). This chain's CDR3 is CASSEQGDNYGYTF. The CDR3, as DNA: TGTGCCAGCAGCGAGCAAGGGGATAACTATGGCTACACCTTC.

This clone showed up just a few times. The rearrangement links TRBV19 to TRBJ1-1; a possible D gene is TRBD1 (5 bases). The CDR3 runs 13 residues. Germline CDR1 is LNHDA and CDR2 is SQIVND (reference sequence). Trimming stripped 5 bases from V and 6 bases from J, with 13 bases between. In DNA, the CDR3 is TGTGCCAGTAGTCTTGGATGGGGCCCTGAAGCTTTCTTT. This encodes CASSLGWGPEAFF.

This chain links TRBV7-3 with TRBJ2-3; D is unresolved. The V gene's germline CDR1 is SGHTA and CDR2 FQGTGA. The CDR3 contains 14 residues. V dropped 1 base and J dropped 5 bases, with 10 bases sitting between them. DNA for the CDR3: TGTGCCAGCAGCTTAAGCTACTCCGGAGATACGCAGTATTTT. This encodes CASSLSYSGDTQYF.

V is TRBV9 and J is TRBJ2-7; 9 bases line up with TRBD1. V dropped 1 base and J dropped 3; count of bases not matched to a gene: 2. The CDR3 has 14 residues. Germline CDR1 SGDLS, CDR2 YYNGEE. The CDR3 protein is CASSVTGGYYEQYF. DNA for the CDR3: TGTGCCAGCAGCGTAACAGGGGGCTACTACGAGCAGTACTTC.